This T cell receptor (beta chain) was recovered during a study of blood T cell repertoires in COVID-19. Study background: Acute and convalescent COVID-19 specimens originated in the United States, Italy and Spain.

Only in-frame clones appear in the TCRdb table, and some are missing; sequencing was by immunoSEQ multiplex PCR. The table lists 80,000 to 95,000 clones, over 70% of them singletons. Trimming removed 0 bases from V and 0 bases from J, with 11 bases in between. In germline, CDR1 is MNHEY, CDR2 SVGAGI. The CDR3 extends over 16 amino acids. Material for sequencing was peripheral blood. The rearrangement uses TRBV6-5 and TRBJ1-2, with D possibly TRBD1 on 5 matching bases. The origin of this receptor is a woman aged 50 to 65 with acute or convalescent COVID-19. This chain's CDR3 is CASSYSGRVANYGYTF. DNA of the CDR3: TGTGCCAGCAGTTACTCTGGCAGGGTTGCTAACTATGGCTACACCTTC.